This record looks at one T cell receptor beta chain sequence and its context. Its antigen remains unidentified. The sample comes from a study of Tregs in tolerant kidney transplant recipients. Study background: The nonmyeloablative bone marrow transplants came from related graft donors, with transient mixed chimerism. Study-level points and caveats: Validation in larger populations is needed because few patients were studied.

Data came from immunoSEQ multiplex PCR; TCRdb stores just in-frame clones and leaves some out. The sample holds around 75,000 clones; about 88% are singletons and the top ten take 0.35% to 0.5%. Trimming removed 10 bases at V and 9 bases at J, with 19 bases between. Germline V gene sequence: CDR1 WSHSY, CDR2 SAAADI. This CDR3 comprises 13 residues. The specimen was CD4+ T cells from blood, collected before the transplant. This chain connects TRBV10-2 to TRBJ2-1, with a weak D call TRBD1 (6 bases). The TCR originated in a human donor who received a combined kidney and bone marrow transplant. In nucleotides, the CDR3 is TGCGCCACCTTGGACAGCTATCAGCGTGAGCAGTTCTTC. It codes for CATLDSYQREQFF.